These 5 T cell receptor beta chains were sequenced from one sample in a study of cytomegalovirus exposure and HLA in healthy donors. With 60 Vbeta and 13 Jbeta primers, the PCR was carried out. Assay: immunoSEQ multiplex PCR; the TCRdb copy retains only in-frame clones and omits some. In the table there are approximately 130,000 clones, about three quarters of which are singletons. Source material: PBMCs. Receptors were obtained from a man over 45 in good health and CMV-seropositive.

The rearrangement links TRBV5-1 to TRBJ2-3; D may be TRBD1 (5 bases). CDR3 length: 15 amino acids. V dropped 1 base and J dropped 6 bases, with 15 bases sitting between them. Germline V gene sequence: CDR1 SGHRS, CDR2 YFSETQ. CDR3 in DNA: TGCGCCAGCAGCTTGCGACAGCCGGCTGGGGATACGCAGTATTTT. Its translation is CASSLRQPAGDTQYF.

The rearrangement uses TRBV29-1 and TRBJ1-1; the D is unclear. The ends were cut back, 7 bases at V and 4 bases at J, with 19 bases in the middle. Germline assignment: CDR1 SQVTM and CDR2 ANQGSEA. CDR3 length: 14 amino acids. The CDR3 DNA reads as TGCAGCGGGAGGGAACCTCTAGGAGGCACTGAAGCTTTCTTT. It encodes CSGREPLGGTEAFF. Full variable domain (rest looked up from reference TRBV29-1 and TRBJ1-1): SAVISQKPSRDICQRGTSLTIQCQVDSQVTMMFWYRQQPGQSLTLIATANQGSEATYESGFVIDKFPISRPNLTFSTLTVSNMSPEDSSIYLCSGREPLGGTEAFFGQGTRLTVV.

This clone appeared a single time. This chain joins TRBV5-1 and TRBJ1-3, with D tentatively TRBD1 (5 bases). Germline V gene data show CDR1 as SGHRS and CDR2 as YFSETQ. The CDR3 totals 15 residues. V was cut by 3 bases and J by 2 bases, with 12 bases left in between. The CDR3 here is CASSSTGGTGNTIYF. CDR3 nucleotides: TGCGCCAGCAGCTCCACCGGGGGGACTGGAAACACCATATATTTT.

The CDR3 DNA sequence: TGTGCCAGCTCAGCCAGGGACGAGCAGTACTTC. Translated: CASSARDEQYF. This sequence joins TRBV18 and TRBJ2-7; D is perhaps TRBD1 (5 bases). The CDR3 is 11 amino acids. The germline V gene has CDR1 KGHSH and CDR2 LQKENI. V shed 5 bases and J shed 5 bases, with 7 bases lying between them.

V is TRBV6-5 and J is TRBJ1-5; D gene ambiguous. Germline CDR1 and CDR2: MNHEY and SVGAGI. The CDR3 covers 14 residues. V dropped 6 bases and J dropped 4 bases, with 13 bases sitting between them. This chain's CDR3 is CASSRTGLNQPQHF. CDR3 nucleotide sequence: TGTGCCAGCAGCCGGACGGGGTTGAATCAGCCCCAGCATTTT.